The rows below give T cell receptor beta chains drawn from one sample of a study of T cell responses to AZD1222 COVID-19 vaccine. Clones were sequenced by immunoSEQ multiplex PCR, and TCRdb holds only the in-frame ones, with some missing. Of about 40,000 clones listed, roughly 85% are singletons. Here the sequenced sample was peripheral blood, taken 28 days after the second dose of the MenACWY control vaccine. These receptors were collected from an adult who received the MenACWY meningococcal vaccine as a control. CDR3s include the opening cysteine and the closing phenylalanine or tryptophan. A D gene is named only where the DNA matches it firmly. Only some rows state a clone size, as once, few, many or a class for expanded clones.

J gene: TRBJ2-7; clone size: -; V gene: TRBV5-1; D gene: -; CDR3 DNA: TGCGCCAGCAGCTTGGAAGCGGGCCCTACCTACGAGCAGTACTTC; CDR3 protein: CASSLEAGPTYEQYF
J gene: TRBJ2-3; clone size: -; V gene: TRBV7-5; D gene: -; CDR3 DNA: TGTGTCAGAAGCTTAAGAGGGGATACGCAGTATTTT; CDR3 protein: CVRSLRGDTQYF
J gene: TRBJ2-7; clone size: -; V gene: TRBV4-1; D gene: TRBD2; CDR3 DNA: TGCGCCAGCAGCCACCCCGCAACTAGCGGGAGGGGCTACGAGCAGTACTTC; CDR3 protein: CASSHPATSGRGYEQYF
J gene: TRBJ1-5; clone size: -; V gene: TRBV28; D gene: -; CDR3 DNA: TGTGCCAGCAGTTTACTGGACAGCTTCAATCAGCCCCAGCATTTT; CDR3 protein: CASSLLDSFNQPQHF
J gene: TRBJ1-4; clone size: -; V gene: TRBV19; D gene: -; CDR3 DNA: TGTGCCAGTAGTATAGGGGTCTCAACTAATGAAAAACTGTTTTTT; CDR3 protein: CASSIGVSTNEKLFF
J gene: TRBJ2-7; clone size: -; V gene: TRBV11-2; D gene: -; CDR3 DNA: TGTGCCAGCAGCTTAGACCGGGCCCGCTCCTACGAGCAGTACTTC; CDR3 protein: CASSLDRARSYEQYF
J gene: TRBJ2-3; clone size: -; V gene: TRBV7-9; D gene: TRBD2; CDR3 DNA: TGTGCCAGCATCTTAGCGCGGGGGAATACGCAGTATTTT; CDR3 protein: CASILARGNTQYF
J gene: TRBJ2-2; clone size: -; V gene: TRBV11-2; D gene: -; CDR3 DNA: TGTGCCAGCAGCCCAGACACGATCAACACCGGGGAGCTGTTTTTT; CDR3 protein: CASSPDTINTGELFF
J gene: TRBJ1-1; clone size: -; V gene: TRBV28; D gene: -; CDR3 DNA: TGTGCCAGCAGATTAACAGGGAGTATTGAAGCTTTCTTT; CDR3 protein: CASRLTGSIEAFF
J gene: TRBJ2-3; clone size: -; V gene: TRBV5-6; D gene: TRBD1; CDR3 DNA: TGTGCCAGCAGCGTGTTAGGGACAGGGGATTACACAGATACGCAGTATTTT; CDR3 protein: CASSVLGTGDYTDTQYF
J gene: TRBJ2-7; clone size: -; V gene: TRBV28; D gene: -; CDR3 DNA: TGTGCCAGCAGTTTATCGGCGACAGGGAGGTACGAGCAGTACTTC; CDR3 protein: CASSLSATGRYEQYF
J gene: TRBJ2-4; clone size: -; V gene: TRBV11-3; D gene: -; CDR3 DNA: TGTGCCAGCAGCCAGCTGGTTGCGTTGAAAGCCAAAAACATTCAGTACTTC; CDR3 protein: CASSQLVALKAKNIQYF
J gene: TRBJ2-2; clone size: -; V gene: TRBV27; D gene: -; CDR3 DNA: TGTGCCAGCAGTCAGGGGTTCGACACCGGGGAGCTGTTTTTT; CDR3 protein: CASSQGFDTGELFF
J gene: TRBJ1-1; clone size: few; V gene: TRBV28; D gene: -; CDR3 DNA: TGTGCCAGCAGTTTAAAGGGGTGGACTGAAGCTTTCTTT; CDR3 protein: CASSLKGWTEAFF
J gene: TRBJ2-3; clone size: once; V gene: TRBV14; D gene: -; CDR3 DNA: TGTGCCAGCAGCCAAGATCGCCCCGGGGTTAGCACAGATACGCAGTATTTT; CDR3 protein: CASSQDRPGVSTDTQYF
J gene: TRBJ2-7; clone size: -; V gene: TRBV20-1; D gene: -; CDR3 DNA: TGCAGTGCGACGGACCCCTACGAGCAGTACTTC; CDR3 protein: CSATDPYEQYF
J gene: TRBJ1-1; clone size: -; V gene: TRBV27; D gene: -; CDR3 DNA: TGTGCCAGCAGTCCAGGGCGGGGGACGAACACTGAAGCTTTCTTT; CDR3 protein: CASSPGRGTNTEAFF
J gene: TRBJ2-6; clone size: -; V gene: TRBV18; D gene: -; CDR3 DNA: TGTGCCAGCTCACCTAAGGGGCCTCGAAGCTCTGGGGCCAACGTCCTGACTTTC; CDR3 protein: CASSPKGPRSSGANVLTF
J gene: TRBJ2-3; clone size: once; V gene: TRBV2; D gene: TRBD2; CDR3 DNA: TGTGCCAGATCTCTAGTGGGCGGGAGCATCGATACGCAGTATTTT; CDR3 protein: CARSLVGGSIDTQYF
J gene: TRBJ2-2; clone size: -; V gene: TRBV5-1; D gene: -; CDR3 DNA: TGCGCCAGCAGCTTGTCCGTGACCTTAAACACCGGGGAGCTGTTTTTT; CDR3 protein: CASSLSVTLNTGELFF
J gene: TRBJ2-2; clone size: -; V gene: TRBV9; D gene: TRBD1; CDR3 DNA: TGTGCCAGCAGCTCATCGACAGGGCCCACCGGGGAGCTGTTTTTT; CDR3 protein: CASSSSTGPTGELFF
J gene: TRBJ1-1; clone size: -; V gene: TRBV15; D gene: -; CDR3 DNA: TGTGCCACCAGCAGAGATTATGGGGGAAACACTGAAGCTTTCTTT; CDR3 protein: CATSRDYGGNTEAFF
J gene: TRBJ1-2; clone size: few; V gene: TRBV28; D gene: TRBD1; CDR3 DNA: TGTGCCAGCAGTCCCCCGGACAGGGAGGGCCGTGGCTACACCTTC; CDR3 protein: CASSPPDREGRGYTF
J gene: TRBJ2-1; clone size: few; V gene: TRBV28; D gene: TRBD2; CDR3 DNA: TGTGCCAGCAGCTATTTTTCCTTCAGGACTAGCGGGAGGGCTGAGCAGTTCTTC; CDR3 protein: CASSYFSFRTSGRAEQFF
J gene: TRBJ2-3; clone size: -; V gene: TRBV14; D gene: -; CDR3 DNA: TGTGCCAGCAGCCCCTATTTGTCCGGTAGCACAGATACGCAGTATTTT; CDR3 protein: CASSPYLSGSTDTQYF
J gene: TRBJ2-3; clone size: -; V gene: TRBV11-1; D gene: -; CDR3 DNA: TGTGCCAGCAGCTTATCGGGGAGGACAGATACGCAGTATTTT; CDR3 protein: CASSLSGRTDTQYF
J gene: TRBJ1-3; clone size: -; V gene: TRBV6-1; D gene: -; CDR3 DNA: TGTGCCAGCAGTGAAGGGAGAAACACCATATATTTT; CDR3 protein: CASSEGRNTIYF
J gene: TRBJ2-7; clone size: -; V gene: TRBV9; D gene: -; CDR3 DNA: TGTGCCAGCAGCGTAGATCTGGGATCCGAGCAGTACTTC; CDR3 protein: CASSVDLGSEQYF
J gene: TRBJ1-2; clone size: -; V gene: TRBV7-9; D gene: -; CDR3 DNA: TGTGCCAGCAGCTTAGACTCCGGGCTTGAGGGGTACACCTTC; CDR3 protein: CASSLDSGLEGYTF
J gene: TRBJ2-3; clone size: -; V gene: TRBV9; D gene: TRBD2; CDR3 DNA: TGTGCCAGCAGCGTTACTAGCGGGCAGACAGATACGCAGTATTTT; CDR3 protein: CASSVTSGQTDTQYF
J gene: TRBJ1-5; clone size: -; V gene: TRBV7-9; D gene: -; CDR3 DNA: TGTGCCAGCAGCCTGACTGAACTTGGGGAAAGCAATCAGCCCCAGCATTTT; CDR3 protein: CASSLTELGESNQPQHF
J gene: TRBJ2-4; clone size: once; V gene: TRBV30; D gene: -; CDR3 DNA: TGTGCCTGGGGACCTCTAGCCAAAAACATTCAGTACTTC; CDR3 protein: CAWGPLAKNIQYF
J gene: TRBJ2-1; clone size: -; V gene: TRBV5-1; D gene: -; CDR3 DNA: TGCGCCAGCAGCCCACTGGCGCAAGAGGGGCTCAATGAGCAGTTCTTC; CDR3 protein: CASSPLAQEGLNEQFF
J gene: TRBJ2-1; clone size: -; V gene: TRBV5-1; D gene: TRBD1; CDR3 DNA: TGCGCCAGCAGCCTACCGACAGGGACAATTTACAATGAGCAGTTCTTC; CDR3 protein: CASSLPTGTIYNEQFF
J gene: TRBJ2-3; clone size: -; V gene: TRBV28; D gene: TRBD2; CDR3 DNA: TGTGCCAGCAGTCCACACCGGGGTCTAGCGGGAGCAGATACGCAGTATTTT; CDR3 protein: CASSPHRGLAGADTQYF
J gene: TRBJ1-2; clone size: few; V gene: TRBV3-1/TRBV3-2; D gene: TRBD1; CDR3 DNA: TGTGCCAGCAGCCAAGGCCGACAGGGATTAGGAGGCTACACCTTC; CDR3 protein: CASSQGRQGLGGYTF
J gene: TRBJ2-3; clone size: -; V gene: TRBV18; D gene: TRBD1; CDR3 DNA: TGTGCCAGCTCACCATTACCCGGGACAGGGGTGTCAGATACGCAGTATTTT; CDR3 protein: CASSPLPGTGVSDTQYF
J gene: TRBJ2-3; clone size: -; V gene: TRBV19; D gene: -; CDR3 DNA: TGTGCCAGTTCTGAGCGGGTTAGCACAGATACGCAGTATTTT; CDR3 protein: CASSERVSTDTQYF
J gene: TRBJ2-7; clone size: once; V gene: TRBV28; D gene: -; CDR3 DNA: TGTGCCAGCAGTTTGGGATCGACCTACGAGCAGTACTTC; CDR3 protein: CASSLGSTYEQYF
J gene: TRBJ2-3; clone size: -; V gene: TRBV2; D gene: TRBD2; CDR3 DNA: TGTGCCAGCAGAAGAACTAGCGGGAGCCCACGGGATACGCAGTATTTT; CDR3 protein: CASRRTSGSPRDTQYF
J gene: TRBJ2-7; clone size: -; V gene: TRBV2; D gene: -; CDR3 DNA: TGTGCCAGCGCGCCGGAGGGGCACGAGCAGTACTTC; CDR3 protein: CASAPEGHEQYF
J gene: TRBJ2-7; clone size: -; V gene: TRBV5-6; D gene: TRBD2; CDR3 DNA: TGTGCCAGCAGCTTGGCCGGTAGCGGGAGAAGCCACGAGCAGTACTTC; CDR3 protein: CASSLAGSGRSHEQYF
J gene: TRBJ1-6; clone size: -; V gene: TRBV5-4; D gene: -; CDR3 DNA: TGTGCCAGCAGCTACACAGGGCTTGTAGCACCCCTCCACTTT; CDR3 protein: CASSYTGLVAPLHF
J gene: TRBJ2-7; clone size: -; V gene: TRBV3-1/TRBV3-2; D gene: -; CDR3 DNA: TGTGCCAGCAGCCTTGCCGGGGGGACAAAGGCCTACGAGCAGTACTTC; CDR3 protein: CASSLAGGTKAYEQYF
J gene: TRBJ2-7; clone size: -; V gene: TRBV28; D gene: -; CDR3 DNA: TGTGCCAGCACCCGCGTTAGGGCCCTAAACGAGCAGTACTTC; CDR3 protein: CASTRVRALNEQYF